A single sample gave rise to the 17 T cell receptor beta chains below, sequenced in a study of blood T cells in healthy people across ages. Using a J-beta primer mix together with a sample-barcoded 5' primer, a second PCR was run for roughly 6 to 12 cycles. Each CDR3 protein is one row after TCRdb ran MiXCR on the 5' RACE reads. The sample has 600,000 to 650,000 distinct CDR3 sequences, roughly 53% seen once. Sequencing used blood. The receptors come from a man aged 60-69 years in good health.

This clonotype has just a few counts. J is TRBJ2-5 and V is TRBV5-1; TRBD2 might be the D (5 bases). Trimming shortened V by 0 bases and J by 11 bases, and 17 bases separated the two germline ends. The length of the CDR3 is 14 residues. The germline V gene has CDR1 SGHRS and CDR2 YFSETQ. The CDR3 sequence: CASSLGRGTAEQYF. Written as DNA, the CDR3 is TGCGCCAGCAGCTTGGGCCGGGGTACGGCTGAGCAGTACTTC.

This clonotype was seen more than once but under ten times. CDR3 in amino acids: CASRVESGGNQPQHF. The CDR3 DNA reads TGTGCCAGCAGAGTCGAGTCTGGTGGCAATCAGCCCCAGCATTTT. The rearrangement links TRBV2 to TRBJ1-5, with unresolved D. Germline V gene sequence: CDR1 SNHLY, CDR2 FYNNEI. The CDR3 consists of 15 residues. Deletions cut 6 bases from V and 2 bases from J, with 14 bases between.

V is TRBV7-2 and J is TRBJ2-7; TRBD2 matches at 8 bases. The DNA end is more similar to TRBJ2-5, so the J call may be wrong. The CDR3 extends over 14 amino acids. The germline CDR1 and CDR2 sequences are SGHTA and FQGNSA. The CDR3 DNA reads TGTGCCAGCAGCCCTGCCCGGGAGGGGGAGACCCAGTACTTC. Its translation is CASSPAREGETQYF.

The CDR3 protein is CASSPQLGQGVGGQFF. DNA for the CDR3: TGTGCCAGCTCACCCCAACTGGGCCAGGGTGTAGGGGGGCAGTTCTTC. The chain has TRBV18 and TRBJ2-1, with D possibly being TRBD1 (6 bases). The CDR3 has 16 residues. Germline V gene lookup returns CDR1 KGHSH and CDR2 LQKENI. V was cut by 3 bases and J by 12 bases, with 24 bases left in between.

The chain employs TRBV12-3 or TRBV12-4 and TRBJ2-7; D may be TRBD1 (6 bases). This CDR3 is 16 amino acids long. Trimming removed 4 bases from V and 3 bases from J, with 19 bases in between. DNA for the CDR3: TGTGCCAGCAGTTCACCCAACAGGGCGTATTACTACGAGCAGTACTTC. Its translation: CASSSPNRAYYYEQYF.

This clonotype appeared a single time. The junction differs from germline at one of its ends, possibly a read error. The gene calls are TRBV20-1 and TRBJ2-7; 7 bases align to TRBD2. This CDR3 comprises 14 residues. Germline loops: CDR1 DFQATT, CDR2 SNEGSKA (reference sequence). CDR3 region: CSARDPWGGWEQSF. The CDR3 coding sequence is TGCAGTGCTAGAGATCCATGGGGGGGGTGGGAGCAGTCCTTC.

This clonotype came up many times. The J gene is TRBJ2-5, the V gene TRBV12-3 or TRBV12-4; TRBD2 agrees at 11 bases. The end of the DNA is better explained by TRBJ2-7, so the J call may be wrong. The CDR3 sequence is 15 residues long. The CDR3 bases are TGTGCCAGCAGATCTCTAGCGGGGGGTTTTAGCGAGCAGTACTTC. Its translation: CASRSLAGGFSEQYF.

In this sample, this clonotype turned up a few times. This chain links TRBV5-1 with TRBJ1-2; possibly TRBD1 for D (6 bases). This CDR3 is built from 14 residues. Deletions cut 4 bases from V and 7 bases from J, with 17 bases between. CDR1 and CDR2 (germline): SGHRS, YFSETQ. The CDR3 nucleotides are TGCGCCAGCAGCCCCGGGACCCTCAGGGGTGGCTACACCTTC. Translated, it gives CASSPGTLRGGYTF.

This chain joins TRBV7-9 and TRBJ2-1; 12 bases fit TRBD2. Looked up from germline, CDR1 is SEHNR and CDR2 is FQNEAQ (reference sequence). CDR3 length: 16 residues. The ends lost 2 bases at V and 6 bases at J; junction bases unmatched: 5. The chain's CDR3 is CASSLPTSGGGNEQFF. CDR3 coding DNA: TGTGCCAGCAGCTTACCGACTAGCGGGGGAGGCAATGAGCAGTTCTTC. Full variable domain (outside the CDR3, taken from reference TRBV7-9 and TRBJ2-1): DTGVSQNPRHKITKRGQNVTFRCDPISEHNRLYWYRQTLGQGPEFLTYFQNEAQLEKSRLLSDRFSAERPKGSFSTLEIQRTEQGDSAMYLCASSLPTSGGGNEQFFGPGTRLTVL.

The genes are TRBV5-1 and TRBJ2-3, with D possibly being TRBD1 (5 bases). Germline CDR1 reads SGHRS; CDR2 reads YFSETQ. The CDR3 length is 17 residues. V shed 0 bases and J shed 4 bases, with 18 bases lying between them. CDR3 residues: CASSLEPPGSGPDTQYF. Here the CDR3 DNA reads TGCGCCAGCAGCTTGGAACCCCCAGGGTCCGGCCCAGATACGCAGTATTTT.

There are a few counts of this clonotype. This chain connects TRBV6-6 to TRBJ2-1; 9 bases match TRBD2. Germline assignment: CDR1 MNHNY and CDR2 SVGAGI (reference sequence). The CDR3 has 15 residues. V was clipped by 6 bases and J by 8 bases; unmatched bases: 11. The CDR3 is CASSDPAGGPYEQFF. The CDR3 DNA follows: TGTGCCAGCAGCGACCCTGCGGGGGGGCCCTATGAGCAGTTCTTC.

This clonotype was found once. V usage is TRBV7-9 and J usage is TRBJ2-5, with D hard to call. Trimming removed 2 bases at V and 0 bases at J, with 13 bases between. The CDR3 is made up of 16 amino acids. CDR1 and CDR2 from the germline V gene are SEHNR and FQNEAQ (reference sequence). DNA of the CDR3: TGTGCCAGCAGCTTAATGGGCTTGTCAAACCAAGAGACCCAGTACTTC. Translated, it gives CASSLMGLSNQETQYF.

This chain links TRBV3-1 with TRBJ1-4, with a tentative D call TRBD1 (5 bases). V was pared by 4 bases and J by 5 bases, with 17 bases between. Germline V lookup: CDR1 LGHDT, CDR2 YNNKEL (reference sequence). This CDR3 comprises 16 residues. In DNA, the CDR3 is TGTGCCAGCAGCCCCCTGGGACGGATGAGCAATGAAAAACTGTTTTTT. Translating gives CASSPLGRMSNEKLFF.

The gene calls are TRBV3-1 and TRBJ1-2; 8 positions match TRBD1. CDR1 is LGHDT and CDR2 is YNNKEL in the germline V gene (reference sequence). Losses at the gene ends were 7 bases for V and 8 bases for J; bases not matched to a gene: 9. This CDR3 has 13 amino acids. The CDR3 nucleotides are TGTGCCAGCACTATGCAGGGGGCTTTAGGCTACACCTTC. Its translation is CASTMQGALGYTF.

This clonotype was seen once. J is TRBJ2-3 and V is TRBV4-1, with D perhaps TRBD2 (6 bases). Germline lookup yields CDR1 MGHRA and CDR2 YSYEKL. The CDR3 contains 16 residues. V lost 5 bases and J 4 bases, leaving 19 bases between the germline ends. The CDR3, as DNA: TGCGCCAGCAGCTTCGAGAAGGGACTTGGCCCAGATACGCAGTATTTT. Amino acids: CASSFEKGLGPDTQYF.

This clonotype came up a few times. This chain links TRBV20-1 with TRBJ2-5; D is tentatively TRBD1 or TRBD2 (5 bases each). The length of the CDR3 is 13 residues. The germline gives CDR1 DFQATT, CDR2 SNEGSKA (reference sequence). V lost 6 bases, J lost 0 bases, and 11 bases lay in between. CDR3: CSATGTDQETQYF. The CDR3 nucleotides are TGCAGTGCAACCGGGACGGACCAAGAGACCCAGTACTTC.

The rearrangement uses TRBV11-2 and TRBJ1-6; 7 nucleotides line up with TRBD1. Germline loops: CDR1 SGHAT, CDR2 FQNNGV. The CDR3 runs 14 residues. V lost 8 bases to trimming and J lost 13 bases; unmatched junction nucleotides: 14. CDR3 protein: CASAYLTGASPLHF. The CDR3 DNA sequence: TGTGCCAGCGCGTACCTTACAGGGGCTAGCCCCCTCCACTTT.